The sequence of this TCR beta chain was determined in a study of molecular identifiers for immune sequencing clone quantification. General study results and limits: Clonotypes surpassing 20 RNA copies contained over 97% of effector molecules, versus under 1% in naive cells.

TCRdb recomputed calls from the PCR reads with MiXCR, one row per CDR3 protein. The table lists some 590,000 distinct CDR3 sequences, 25% of them singletons. The naive CD8 libraries originated from between roughly 17,000 and 1,100,000 sorted cells and drew on 10%, 30% or 50% RNA. V lost 4 bases, J lost 7 bases, and 6 bases lay in between. The CDR3 spans 10 residues. To note about this clonotype: Its matching antigen is unknown.

The material sequenced was naive CD8+ T cells from blood, with Jurkat cell RNA spiked in. Subset described: FACS-sorted CD8+CD4-CCR7+CD45RA+ naive T cells. The chain links TRBV5-3 to TRBJ2-7; D gene ambiguous. TRBV5-3 is an ORF; its function is uncertain. This TCR was recovered from a human donor in good health. Some libraries in this study had Jurkat cell RNA spiked in. The CDR3 spells CARSLLEQYF. The CDR3 DNA is TGTGCCAGAAGCCTCTTAGAGCAGTACTTC.